This record looks at one T cell receptor (beta chain) sequence and its context. Possible read error: a much larger clone is one base away. This sample was taken from a study of regulatory T cells in long-lasting Graves disease. Sequencing libraries for TCR beta were prepared with iRepertoire HTBI primers and Arm-PCR of CDR3 regions. MiXCR, applied by TCRdb to the multiplex PCR reads, yields one record per CDR3 protein. This table holds hundreds of thousands of distinct CDR3 sequences, 16% found once. This CDR3 contains 18 residues. CDR1 and CDR2 (germline): SGDLS, YYNGEE. Stated time point: newly diagnosed GD, antithyroid drugs for less than 3 months. RNA from PBMCs was the source of the TCR library. These data were likewise used in another study, on T cells in Graves' hyperthyroidism and ophthalmopathy.

Sequencing used peripheral blood mononuclear cells (PBMCs), obtained at new diagnosis, from a patient treated with antithyroid drugs. This chain links TRBV9 with TRBJ2-3; TRBD2 aligns across 15 bases. The sequence was collected from a man aged 40-50 years with Graves disease. The chain's CDR3 is CASSARTSGGAGTDTRYF. CDR3 sequence (DNA): TGTGCCAGCAGCGCCCGGACTAGCGGGGGGGCGGGCACAGATACGCGGTATTTT.